This T cell receptor (beta chain) was identified during a study of cytomegalovirus exposure and HLA in healthy donors. Trimming took 0 bases from V and 5 from J; bases not matched to a gene: 12. The CDR3 sequence is 18 residues long. Germline V lookup: CDR1 SGDLS, CDR2 YYNGEE. Comment on this clone: The antigen is undetermined.

Use of 60 Vbeta and 13 Jbeta primers characterized the PCR. Measured with immunoSEQ multiplex PCR; TCRdb has only the in-frame clones, and not every one. This sample has about 110,000 clones, with roughly 80% found just once. Study-level findings and limits: A few V segments could not be told apart, such as TRBV6-2 and TRBV6-3, and were left out. Available immune exposure information was restricted to CMV serostatus only.

This chain joins TRBV9 and TRBJ2-2, with TRBD1 matching 8 bases. Input material: PBMCs. The TCR comes from a man younger than 40 in good health and CMV-seronegative. CDR3 region: CASSVGRVAGGRTGELFF. In nucleotides, the CDR3 is TGTGCCAGCAGCGTAGGACGGGTGGCAGGGGGCCGAACCGGGGAGCTGTTTTTT.